This T cell receptor (beta chain) was retrieved from a study of blood T cell repertoires in COVID-19. Study in general: COVID-19 samples, acute and convalescent, were from the United States, Italy and Spain.

Using immunoSEQ multiplex PCR, the repertoire was profiled, and TCRdb retains in-frame clones only, with some absent. The sample lists roughly 230,000 clones; 85% were seen once. This CDR3 is 19 amino acids long. A Seattle source enrolled patients during active infection and followed them longitudinally. The source is a man between 50 and 59 years old with COVID-19, enrolled during active disease. Input material: peripheral blood. The V and J genes are TRBV21-1 and TRBJ1-6. TRBV21-1 is termed a pseudogene. CDR3 DNA: TGTGCCAGCAGCAAAACCTCGCCAGGGGAGGGTTCCTATAATTCACCCCTCCACTTT. It codes for CASSKTSPGEGSYNSPLHF.